Here is one T cell receptor (beta chain) with its context. The data originate from a study of early T cells in non-severe SARS-CoV-2 infection. At the level of the study: Sequencing input comprised bulk RNA from unsorted whole blood; chain pairing was not available.

Unique molecular identifiers were affixed to single, distinct cDNA molecules. One entry per CDR3 protein, called by TCRdb with MiXCR from the 5' RACE reads. The repertoire has roughly 47,000 distinct CDR3 sequences, 20% to 25% of them found once; the top ten carry approximately 4.4%. V gave up 2 bases and J gave up 5 bases; unmatched junction bases: 7. Per germline, CDR1 KGHSH and CDR2 LQKENI. The CDR3 loop spans 15 amino acids. This receptor was obtained from an adult who was a healthcare worker with PCR-confirmed SARS-CoV-2 infection or an uninfected control (not recorded which). The input for sequencing was whole blood, taken at baseline. V is TRBV18 and J is TRBJ1-2; 8 nucleotides line up with TRBD1. CDR3 loop: CASSPGETGVYGYTF. The CDR3 DNA is TGTGCCAGCTCACCAGGAGAGACAGGGGTATATGGCTACACCTTC.